This T cell receptor (beta chain) was retrieved from a study of OX40 agonist ivuxolimab in advanced cancers. Study at large: Three dose-escalation patients had partial responses: one with hepatocellular carcinoma and two with cutaneous melanoma.

This clone was found once. Some clones are missing from TCRdb's copy, which holds only in-frame ones; the method was immunoSEQ multiplex PCR. The sample carries about 40,000 clones, about 89% recorded once. Trimming cost V 3 bases and J 6 bases; bases outside gene matches: 0. Per the germline V gene, CDR1 is MRHNA and CDR2 is SNTAGT. This CDR3 is built from 13 residues. This chain joins TRBV6-4 and TRBJ1-5, with 9 bases identical to TRBD1. Source: CD4+ or CD8+ T cells sorted from blood, taken in a trial of the OX40 agonist ivuxolimab. The source of this sequence is an adult with an advanced solid tumor such as melanoma, head and neck, liver or kidney cancer. In DNA form, the CDR3 reads TGTGCCAGCAGTGAGACAGGGGGTCAGCCCCAGCATTTT. The encoded protein is CASSETGGQPQHF.